Detailed here is one TCR beta chain. Its target is unknown. The data were obtained in a study of shared clonotypes between healthy human individuals. Study in general: A couple of women and a few men aged 18 to 49 made up the donors. Plates per donor: three CD4 naive, three CD4 memory, two CD8 naive, one CD8 memory. Study-wide results and caveats: Rarefaction indicated that sorted-subset sequencing remained incomplete although depth was large.

The CD8 memory fraction combined CD45RO+ cells with TemRA cells (CCR7-negative CD45RA+). CDR1 and CDR2 from the germline V gene are SQVTM and ANQGSEA. Trimming stripped 4 bases from V and 4 bases from J, with 11 bases between. The CDR3 has 12 residues. Method: immunoSEQ multiplex PCR; TCRdb's copy keeps in-frame clones and lacks some. Among roughly 700,000 clones listed, about 90% were seen once. Sequencing input: memory CD8+ T cells from PBMCs. Subset here: CD45RO+ cells pooled with CCR7-negative TemRA cells. The chain links TRBV29-1 to TRBJ2-7, with D unclear. The TCR originated in a man between 18 and 35 years old in good health. Some clones in this sample may be carry-over from other donors' samples. CDR3 residues: CSVVGIGYEQYF. Written as DNA, the CDR3 is TGCAGCGTTGTTGGGATCGGGTACGAGCAGTACTTC.